These T cell receptor beta chains were read from a single sample in a study of blood T cell dynamics during melanoma immunotherapy. The method was immunoSEQ multiplex PCR; TCRdb's version includes in-frame clones alone and lacks a portion of them. Of about 14,000 clones in the sample, approximately 90% were seen once. The sample in question was blood, obtained from a patient treated with checkpoint blockade. These receptors were taken from a human donor with melanoma. CDR3s include the opening cysteine and the closing phenylalanine or tryptophan. A D gene is named only where the DNA matches it firmly. A clone size is listed for some rows: how often the clone was seen (once, few, many), or a class if it is expanded.

v_gene,d_gene,abundance,j_gene,CDR3aa,CDR3nt
TRBV2,.,.,TRBJ2-5,CASSDVGETQYF,TGTGCCAGCAGTGATGTGGGAGAGACCCAGTACTTC
TRBV7-9,.,.,TRBJ1-2,CASSLTASNYGYTF,TGTGCCAGCAGCCTAACAGCGAGTAACTATGGCTACACCTTC
TRBV21-1,.,.,TRBJ2-7,CASSQDRVDLMTREQYF,TGTGCCAGCAGCCAGGACAGGGTGGATTTGATGACGAGGGAGCAGTACTTC
TRBV11-2,TRBD2,.,TRBJ2-5,CASSYRTSKETQYF,TGTGCCAGCAGCTACCGGACTAGCAAAGAGACCCAGTACTTC
TRBV7-8,.,.,TRBJ1-6,CASSLVRADNSPLHF,TGTGCCAGCAGCTTAGTCAGGGCTGATAATTCACCCCTCCACTTT
TRBV5-4,.,once,TRBJ2-6,CASSVQGVGANVLTF,TGTGCCAGCAGCGTCCAGGGTGTAGGGGCCAACGTCCTGACTTTC
TRBV6-1,TRBD1,.,TRBJ2-7,CASSEAGTGGHEQYF,TGTGCCAGCAGTGAAGCGGGGACAGGGGGCCACGAGCAGTACTTC
TRBV18,.,few,TRBJ1-3,CASSPPDKSSGNTIYF,TGTGCCAGCTCACCACCGGACAAGTCCTCTGGAAACACCATATATTTT
TRBV2,.,.,TRBJ2-7,CASRGDTGRYF,TGTGCCAGCAGGGGGGACACGGGTCGGTACTTC
TRBV19,TRBD2,.,TRBJ2-3,CASSIRTSGGTDTQYF,TGTGCCAGTAGTATACGGACTAGCGGGGGTACAGATACGCAGTATTTT
TRBV19,.,.,TRBJ1-2,CASNQGSVGYGYTF,TGTGCCAGTAATCAGGGATCGGTCGGCTATGGCTACACCTTC
TRBV6-5,TRBD1,.,TRBJ1-2,CASSPRTGDGYTF,TGTGCCAGCAGTCCGCGGACAGGGGACGGCTACACCTTC
TRBV6-6,TRBD1,.,TRBJ1-4,CASIRSTGVNEKLFF,TGTGCCAGCATCCGATCGACAGGGGTTAATGAAAAACTGTTTTTT
TRBV19,TRBD2,.,TRBJ2-5,CASSTGLVGRETQYF,TGTGCCAGTAGTACCGGACTAGTAGGGAGAGAGACCCAGTACTTC
TRBV13,TRBD1,.,TRBJ1-2,CASSSGRGQNGYTF,TGTGCCAGCAGCTCGGGCAGGGGGCAGAACGGCTACACCTTC
TRBV6-1,.,once,TRBJ1-5,CASSEGIGAEQPQHF,TGTGCCAGCAGTGAAGGAATCGGGGCTGAACAGCCCCAGCATTTT
TRBV11-2,.,once,TRBJ2-6,CASSITDSGANVLTF,TGTGCCAGCAGCATTACAGACTCTGGGGCCAACGTCCTGACTTTC
TRBV5-5,.,.,TRBJ1-5,CASSPNVGQSNQPQHF,TGTGCCAGCAGCCCTAACGTGGGACAAAGCAATCAGCCCCAGCATTTT
TRBV6-5,.,.,TRBJ1-2,CASSPRGYYGYTF,TGTGCCAGCAGTCCCCGGGGCTACTATGGCTACACCTTC
TRBV4-3,.,.,TRBJ2-3,CASSQDRLSTDTQYF,TGCGCCAGCAGCCAAGACAGACTCAGCACAGATACGCAGTATTTT
TRBV7-2,.,.,TRBJ1-5,CASSFSRGGNQPQHF,TGTGCCAGCAGCTTCTCCAGGGGCGGCAATCAGCCCCAGCATTTT
TRBV5-5,.,.,TRBJ1-1,CASSLAPQSWTEAFF,TGTGCCAGCAGCTTGGCCCCCCAGAGCTGGACTGAAGCTTTCTTT
TRBV19,TRBD2,.,TRBJ2-3,CASRPLGSGGAGTDTQYF,TGTGCCAGTAGGCCTCTAGGGAGCGGGGGGGCCGGGACAGATACGCAGTATTTT
TRBV2,.,.,TRBJ2-7,CATSGLAPHEQYF,TGTGCCACCAGCGGTTTAGCTCCACACGAGCAGTACTTC
TRBV6-5,TRBD1,.,TRBJ2-1,CASSNSGGSYNEQFF,TGTGCCAGCAGCAACTCAGGGGGCTCCTACAATGAGCAGTTCTTC
TRBV9,TRBD2,.,TRBJ2-5,CASSVAAGGPGETQYF,TGTGCCAGCAGCGTAGCAGCGGGGGGGCCCGGGGAGACCCAGTACTTC
TRBV5-4,.,.,TRBJ1-2,CASSLARGDYGYTF,TGTGCCAGCAGCTTGGCCCGCGGAGACTATGGCTACACCTTC
TRBV4-3,.,once,TRBJ2-4,CASSRTGDSKNIQYF,TGCGCCAGCAGTCGTACAGGCGACTCCAAAAACATTCAGTACTTC
TRBV5-4,TRBD1,.,TRBJ2-1,CASSSRNRGSSYNEQFF,TGTGCCAGCAGCTCCCGAAACAGGGGGTCGTCCTACAATGAGCAGTTCTTC
TRBV27,.,.,TRBJ1-1,CASSTRLTGNTEAFF,TGTGCCAGCAGTACCCGATTGACAGGGAACACTGAAGCTTTCTTT
TRBV5-1,TRBD1,.,TRBJ1-2,CASSLVAGGHGYTF,TGCGCCAGCAGCTTGGTAGCAGGGGGCCATGGCTACACCTTC
TRBV15,.,.,TRBJ1-4,CATSIFLVADEKLFF,TGTGCCACCAGCATTTTCCTTGTGGCAGATGAAAAACTGTTTTTT
TRBV6-5,.,once,TRBJ2-3,CASSYSGGKGTDTQYF,TGTGCCAGCAGTTACTCGGGGGGTAAGGGCACAGATACGCAGTATTTT
TRBV5-8,.,.,TRBJ2-7,CASSSPAYEQYF,TGTGCCAGCAGCTCACCCGCCTACGAGCAGTACTTC
TRBV15,.,.,TRBJ2-5,CATSRDQDYQETQYF,TGTGCCACCAGCAGAGACCAGGACTACCAAGAGACCCAGTACTTC
TRBV7-2,.,.,TRBJ1-6,CASSLGSGRDSPLHF,TGTGCCAGCAGCTTAGGGAGTGGACGGGATTCACCCCTCCACTTT
TRBV7-9,TRBD1,.,TRBJ2-3,CASSLGGQGADTQYF,TGTGCCAGCAGCTTAGGGGGACAGGGCGCAGATACGCAGTATTTT
TRBV7-2,.,once,TRBJ2-7,CASSLGRGYEQYF,TGTGCCAGCAGCTTAGGCAGGGGCTACGAGCAGTACTTC
TRBV6-6,.,.,TRBJ1-2,CASSGRAAGDYGYTF,TGTGCCAGCAGTGGGCGGGCAGCAGGGGACTATGGCTACACCTTC
TRBV19,.,once,TRBJ1-2,CASSQGDVSRGYTF,TGTGCCAGTAGCCAGGGTGACGTATCGCGAGGCTACACCTTC
TRBV30,TRBD1,.,TRBJ2-1,CAWTRQGLRQFF,TGTGCCTGGACAAGACAGGGTTTAAGGCAGTTCTTC
TRBV29-1,.,.,TRBJ1-2,CSVGDGGYTF,TGCAGCGTTGGGGACGGTGGCTACACCTTC
TRBV7-2,TRBD1,once,TRBJ2-1,CASSLAGQGNANEQFF,TGTGCCAGCAGCTTAGCGGGACAGGGCAACGCCAATGAGCAGTTCTTC
TRBV6-6,TRBD1,.,TRBJ1-2,CASSYSRDRGGYTF,TGTGCCAGCAGTTATTCAAGGGACAGGGGTGGCTACACCTTC
TRBV25-1,.,.,TRBJ1-2,CASSENGGFYGYTF,TGTGCCAGCAGTGAAAACGGGGGTTTCTATGGCTACACCTTC
TRBV9,TRBD1,.,TRBJ1-3,CASSPGTLTGSGNTIYF,TGTGCCAGCAGCCCTGGTACCTTGACAGGGTCTGGAAACACCATATATTTT
TRBV12-5,.,.,TRBJ1-5,CASGLRPTSNQPQHF,TGTGCTAGTGGTTTGAGGCCGACTAGCAATCAGCCCCAGCATTTT
TRBV7-2,.,once,TRBJ1-2,CASSLGVMGSYGYTF,TGTGCCAGCAGCTTAGGAGTGATGGGGAGCTATGGCTACACCTTC
TRBV5-1,.,.,TRBJ1-1,CASSREGRTEAFF,TGCGCCAGCAGCCGGGAGGGCAGGACTGAAGCTTTCTTT
TRBV19,.,once,TRBJ1-1,CASSMLGRRTEAFF,TGTGCCAGTAGTATGTTGGGGCGCAGGACTGAAGCTTTCTTT
TRBV7-2,.,.,TRBJ2-5,CASSLETLLRETQYF,TGTGCCAGCAGCTTGGAGACGTTATTGAGGGAGACCCAGTACTTC
TRBV5-6,.,.,TRBJ2-5,CASSPTGIQETQYF,TGTGCCAGCAGCCCTACAGGGATCCAAGAGACCCAGTACTTC
TRBV30,.,once,TRBJ1-1,CAWSVAGNTEAFF,TGTGCCTGGAGTGTAGCAGGGAACACTGAAGCTTTCTTT
TRBV5-4,TRBD2,.,TRBJ2-3,CASSKSGLAADTQYF,TGTGCCAGCAGCAAGTCGGGACTAGCAGCAGATACGCAGTATTTT
TRBV27,.,few,TRBJ1-6,CASSFWDSPLHF,TGTGCCAGCAGTTTTTGGGATTCACCCCTCCACTTT
TRBV28,.,.,TRBJ2-5,CASGGKPKWTQYF,TGTGCCAGCGGGGGAAAACCTAAGTGGACCCAGTACTTC
TRBV5-6,TRBD2,once,TRBJ2-2,CASSLLAGGFTGELFF,TGTGCCAGCAGCTTACTAGCGGGGGGCTTCACCGGGGAGCTGTTTTTT